The 27 T cell receptor beta chains below were found in one sample sequenced in a study of blood T cell repertoires in COVID-19. Profiled with immunoSEQ multiplex PCR; TCRdb holds only in-frame clones, not every one. The profile shows about 110,000 clones, around 80% of them singletons. Sequencing used peripheral blood. The source is a human donor in a cohort sampled during active or convalescent COVID-19.

As to this clone: Germline and junction disagree at one end, which may indicate a read error. This CDR3 is CASSFLFRDQESQYF. The CDR3 nucleotides are TGTGCCAGCAGCTTCTTATTCAGGGATCAAGAGAGCCAGTACTTC. The J gene is TRBJ2-5, the V gene TRBV5-6; possible D gene TRBD1, 5 bases. This CDR3 has 15 amino acids. Looked up from germline, CDR1 is SGHDT and CDR2 is YYEEEE. Filled out from reference TRBV5-6 and TRBJ2-5, the complete variable domain reads DAGVTQSPTHLIKTRGQQVTLRCSPKSGHDTVSWYQQALGQGPQFIFQYYEEEERQRGNFPDRFSGHQFPNYSSELNVNALLLGDSALYLCASSFLFRDQESQYFGPGTRLLVL.

V and J are TRBV20-1 and TRBJ1-5; D gene uncertain. Germline V gene data show CDR1 as DFQATT and CDR2 as SNEGSKA (reference sequence). The CDR3 sequence is 13 residues long. The V and J ends lost 3 bases and 1 base respectively, with 7 bases between them. The CDR3 bases are TGCAGTGCTAGTGCGGTGAGCAATCAGCCCCAGCATTTT. Translation gives CSASAVSNQPQHF.

V is TRBV7-8 and J is TRBJ2-1; 7 bases fit TRBD1. This CDR3 spans 19 amino acids. Per the germline V gene, CDR1 is SGHVS and CDR2 is FQNEAQ. V lost 0 bases, J lost 1 base, and 12 bases stayed unmatched. CDR3 residues: CASSLALDRPGQSYNEQFF. The CDR3 DNA is TGTGCCAGCAGCTTAGCACTGGACAGGCCTGGTCAATCCTACAATGAGCAGTTCTTC.

The J gene is TRBJ2-3, the V gene TRBV4-3; maybe TRBD2 (6 bases). The CDR3 runs to 16 residues. In germline, CDR1 is LGHNA, CDR2 YSLEER. The V gene lost 1 base and the J gene lost 2 bases, with 13 bases spanning the gap. The CDR3 sequence: CASSQAARGNTDTQYF. CDR3 bases: TGCGCCAGCAGCCAAGCGGCGCGGGGAAACACAGATACGCAGTATTTT.

The rearrangement links TRBV6-2 or TRBV6-3 to TRBJ2-7; possibly TRBD1 for D (6 bases). The germline V gene has CDR1 MNHEY and CDR2 SVGEGT. With 4 bases removed from V and 2 bases from J, the gap between germline ends came to 15 bases. CDR3 length: 15 residues. CDR3 DNA: TGTGCCAGCAGTTCCTTATACAGGGCCCCCTACGAGCAGTACTTC. Translated, it gives CASSSLYRAPYEQYF.

The gene calls are TRBV2 and TRBJ1-6; TRBD1 aligns across 9 bases. V dropped 9 bases and J dropped 0; count of bases not matched to a gene: 3. Germline-derived CDR1 and CDR2 are SNHLY and FYNNEI. The CDR3 contains 15 residues. The CDR3 reads CARQGARSYNSPLHF. The CDR3 DNA reads TGTGCCAGACAGGGGGCACGCTCCTATAATTCACCCCTCCACTTT.

In this sample, this clone turned up a few times. The V call is TRBV19, the J call TRBJ1-4, with a tentative D call TRBD1 (6 bases). This CDR3 spans 14 amino acids. The V end was cut by 5 bases, the J end by 5 bases, with 12 bases between. Germline V gene lookup returns CDR1 LNHDA and CDR2 SQIVND (reference sequence). The CDR3 DNA is TGTGCCAGTAGTCCCAGGGGACCGAATGAAAAACTGTTTTTT. It codes for CASSPRGPNEKLFF.

The chain carries TRBV3-1 (or the pseudogene TRBV3-2) and TRBJ2-7, with D unclear. The germline CDR1 and CDR2 sequences are LGHDT and YNNKEL (reference sequence). CDR3 length: 15 amino acids. Trimming left V 5 bases short and J 5 bases short, with 19 bases between. The CDR3 reads CASSEKSMLENEQYF. The CDR3 bases are TGTGCCAGCAGCGAAAAATCTATGCTAGAAAACGAGCAGTACTTC.

J is TRBJ1-2 and V is TRBV5-6; 7 bases are a match to TRBD1. Germline loops: CDR1 SGHDT, CDR2 YYEEEE. V lost 4 bases and J lost 0; bases outside the gene matches: 6. This CDR3 has 15 residues. The CDR3 nucleotides are TGTGCCAGCAGCCTTCAGGACAGGCCTAACTATGGCTACACCTTC. It specifies CASSLQDRPNYGYTF.

This chain joins TRBV7-9 and TRBJ1-2; TRBD1 matches at 10 bases. CDR3 length: 15 amino acids. From germline, CDR1 is SEHNR and CDR2 FQNEAQ (reference sequence). V trimming: 5 bases; J trimming: 2 bases; junction bases outside the gene matches: 5. CDR3 loop: CASSPPDRGNYGYTF. CDR3 nucleotide sequence: TGTGCCAGCAGCCCCCCGGACAGGGGGAACTATGGCTACACCTTC. Based on the CDR3 plus reference TRBV7-9 and TRBJ1-2, the full variable domain is DTGVSQNPRHKITKRGQNVTFRCDPISEHNRLYWYRQTLGQGPEFLTYFQNEAQLEKSRLLSDRFSAERPKGSFSTLEIQRTEQGDSAMYLCASSPPDRGNYGYTFGSGTRLTVV.

The rearrangement joins TRBV11-3 to TRBJ2-5; TRBD1 might be the D (5 bases). The CDR3 is made up of 14 amino acids. The germline gives CDR1 SGHNT, CDR2 YENEEA. Trimming shortened V by 5 bases and J by 5 bases, and 15 bases separated the two germline ends. CDR3 loop: CASSPTRAGETQYF. The CDR3 DNA follows: TGTGCCAGCAGCCCCACCCGGGCAGGGGAGACCCAGTACTTC.

The chain carries TRBV14 and TRBJ2-7; TRBD1 matches at 11 bases. CDR3 size: 13 residues. Germline V gene lookup returns CDR1 SGHDN and CDR2 FVKESK. V lost 3 bases, J lost 6 bases, and 1 base stayed unmatched. CDR3 protein: CASSQDRGREQYF. The DNA for the CDR3 is TGTGCCAGCAGCCAGGACAGGGGGCGCGAGCAGTACTTC.

In nucleotides, the CDR3 is TGTGCCAGCAGCCAAAGGCTAGTACAAGAGACCCAGTACTTC. This codes for CASSQRLVQETQYF. The genes are TRBV3-1 (or the pseudogene TRBV3-2) and TRBJ2-5; no reliable D call. The V end was cut by 2 bases, the J end by 2 bases, with 9 bases between. The germline CDR1 and CDR2 sequences are LGHDT and YNNKEL (reference sequence). This CDR3 has 14 residues.

The rearrangement joins TRBV4-3 to TRBJ1-4, with 9 bases matching TRBD1. The CDR3 consists of 18 residues. After removal of 4 bases from V and 6 bases from J, the junction contained 15 bases not matched to a gene. Germline CDR1 LGHNA, CDR2 YSLEER. The CDR3 protein is CASSPYRVGQGRDEKLFF. The CDR3 DNA reads as TGCGCCAGCAGCCCATATAGGGTGGGACAGGGTCGTGATGAAAAACTGTTTTTT.

The rearrangement uses TRBV5-6 and TRBJ2-7; D not resolved. V was pared by 4 bases and J by 2 bases, with 10 bases between. The CDR3 covers 13 residues. CDR1 is SGHDT, CDR2 YYEEEE, per germline. CDR3 sequence: CASSPGTAYEQYF. DNA of the CDR3: TGTGCCAGCAGCCCCGGTACGGCCTACGAGCAGTACTTC. The full variable domain, rest sourced from reference TRBV5-6 and TRBJ2-7, is DAGVTQSPTHLIKTRGQQVTLRCSPKSGHDTVSWYQQALGQGPQFIFQYYEEEERQRGNFPDRFSGHQFPNYSSELNVNALLLGDSALYLCASSPGTAYEQYFGPGTRLTVT.

The chain couples TRBV7-2 to TRBJ1-5; no definite D call. The V gene lost 5 bases and the J gene lost 3 bases, with 14 bases spanning the gap. The CDR3 is 15 residues long. CDR1 is SGHTA and CDR2 is FQGNSA in the germline V gene. The chain's CDR3 is CASSLSRGDNQPQHF. The CDR3 coding sequence is TGTGCCAGCAGCCTAAGTCGCGGGGACAATCAGCCCCAGCATTTT.

V usage is TRBV27 and J usage is TRBJ1-5; D unclear. The CDR3 has 14 amino acids. V lost 2 bases, J lost 6 bases, and 11 bases lay in between. CDR1 and CDR2 (germline): MNHEY, SMNVEV (reference sequence). The CDR3 region has the DNA TGTGCCAGCAGTTTACGATCGGGGTTTCAGCCCCAGCATTTT. Translating it yields CASSLRSGFQPQHF.

The chain joins TRBV13 to TRBJ2-5; 8 bases match TRBD2. Germline trimming cut 0 bases from V and 2 bases from J; bases unmatched to any gene: 5. The CDR3 loop spans 16 amino acids. Germline V CDR1 and CDR2: PRHDT, FYEKMQ (reference sequence). CDR3 DNA sequence: TGTGCCAGCAGCTTAGGTCTTAGCGGGAATCAAGAGACCCAGTACTTC. Translating it yields CASSLGLSGNQETQYF.

The V and J genes are TRBV6-2 or TRBV6-3 and TRBJ1-5; 7 positions agree with TRBD1. CDR1 MNHEY and CDR2 SVGEGT come from the germline V gene. The CDR3 is 15 residues long. With 6 bases clipped from V and 0 bases from J, the junction kept 5 bases outside the gene matches. CDR3: CASSPQGPSNQPQHF. CDR3 coding DNA: TGTGCCAGCAGCCCACAGGGGCCTAGCAATCAGCCCCAGCATTTT.

V usage is TRBV5-1 and J usage is TRBJ2-1; 8 nucleotides match TRBD1. The CDR3 runs 15 residues. Germline CDR1 reads SGHRS; CDR2 reads YFSETQ. J lost 4 bases, V lost 6 bases, and 9 bases had no gene match. CDR3 DNA: TGCGCCAGCACCAAACAGGGGGAAGATTACAATGAGCAGTTCTTC. This codes for CASTKQGEDYNEQFF.

The genes are TRBV15 and TRBJ1-3; D is possibly TRBD1 (5 bases). V lost 1 base and J 0 bases, leaving 13 bases between the germline ends. Per the germline V gene, CDR1 is LNHNV and CDR2 is YYDKDF (reference sequence). CDR3 length equals 17 residues. This CDR3 reads CATSRGRGASSGNTIYF. The CDR3 nucleotides are TGTGCCACCAGCAGAGGGAGGGGAGCAAGCTCTGGAAACACCATATATTTT.

The genes are TRBV4-1 and TRBJ1-1, with D unclear. V was pared by 3 bases and J by 4 bases, with 15 bases between. Germline values: CDR1 MGHRA, CDR2 YSYEKL. This CDR3 region has 15 residues. The CDR3 bases are TGCGCCAGCAGCCAGTATGAGGGAGTGGGCACTGAAGCTTTCTTT. As protein: CASSQYEGVGTEAFF.

This chain uses TRBV27 with TRBJ2-6; TRBD2 matches 10 bases. With 6 bases clipped from V and 7 bases from J, the junction kept 21 bases outside the gene matches. In germline, CDR1 is MNHEY, CDR2 SMNVEV (reference sequence). There are 20 residues in the CDR3. This CDR3 reads CASRGGTGTSASVRANVLTF. CDR3 sequence (DNA): TGTGCCAGCAGGGGGGGGACCGGGACTAGCGCCTCGGTTCGAGCCAACGTCCTGACTTTC. Full variable domain (missing parts from reference TRBV27 and TRBJ2-6): EAQVTQNPRYLITVTGKKLTVTCSQNMNHEYMSWYRQDPGLGLRQIYYSMNVEVTDKGDVPEGYKVSRKEKRNFPLILESPSPNQTSLYFCASRGGTGTSASVRANVLTFGAGSRLTVL.

This clone has more than one count but fewer than ten. The V call is TRBV11-2, the J call TRBJ2-1, with 13 positions matching TRBD2. The length of the CDR3 is 17 residues. Germline V CDR1 and CDR2: SGHAT, FQNNGV. The trim removed 2 bases at V and 1 base at J, leaving 2 bases unmatched. The CDR3 sequence: CASSLTSGRASYNEQFF. The CDR3 DNA reads as TGTGCCAGCAGCTTAACTAGCGGGAGGGCGTCCTACAATGAGCAGTTCTTC. Variable domain in full (rest from reference TRBV11-2 and TRBJ2-1): EAGVAQSPRYKIIEKRQSVAFWCNPISGHATLYWYQQILGQGPKLLIQFQNNGVVDDSQLPKDRFSAERLKGVDSTLKIQPAKLEDSAVYLCASSLTSGRASYNEQFFGPGTRLTVL.

The chain carries TRBV25-1 and TRBJ2-7; TRBD1 aligns across 8 bases. Germline-derived CDR1 and CDR2 are MGHDK and SYGVNS. The CDR3 contains 14 residues. Germline trimming cut 2 bases from V and 5 bases from J; bases unmatched to any gene: 5. The CDR3: CASSEIYRGNEQYF. CDR3 in DNA: TGTGCCAGCAGTGAAATCTACAGGGGGAACGAGCAGTACTTC.

This chain joins TRBV5-1 and TRBJ2-3, with 9 bases fitting TRBD1. V shed 0 bases and J 5 bases; nucleotides not matched to a gene: 7. This CDR3 region has 16 residues. Per the germline V gene, CDR1 is SGHRS and CDR2 is YFSETQ. As DNA, the CDR3 is TGCGCCAGCAGCTTGGATAACAGGGGGCCCGGAGATACGCAGTATTTT. This encodes CASSLDNRGPGDTQYF. The full variable domain, with the rest looked up from reference TRBV5-1 and TRBJ2-3, is KAGVTQTPRYLIKTRGQQVTLSCSPISGHRSVSWYQQTPGQGLQFLFEYFSETQRNKGNFPGRFSGRQFSNSRSEMNVSTLELGDSALYLCASSLDNRGPGDTQYFGPGTRLTVL.

The rearrangement joins TRBV5-5 to TRBJ2-7; the match to TRBD1 covers 9 bases. J lost 5 bases, V lost 4 bases, and 7 bases had no gene match. The CDR3 is 14 amino acids. CDR1 and CDR2 (germline): SGHKS, YYEKEE (reference sequence). In nucleotides, the CDR3 is TGTGCCAGCAGCCCTAAGGACAGGGGCAACGAGCAGTACTTC. Translating it yields CASSPKDRGNEQYF.